Listed below are T cell receptor beta chains from one sample, sequenced in a study of blood T cell repertoires in COVID-19. Repertoires were generated with immunoSEQ multiplex PCR, while TCRdb's copy carries only in-frame clones and drops some. The sample lists about 300,000 clones, about nine tenths occurring once. Sequencing input: PBMCs or T cells enriched from blood (not recorded which). The receptors stem from a man in his fifties or sixties who had recovered from COVID-19. Both conserved end residues are part of each CDR3. D genes are given only for firm matches. Size is stated for part of the rows, as once, few or many counts, or as a class when the clone is expanded.

cdr3_nt: TGTGCCAGCAGCGTTACCTATAGTGAAGATACGCAGTATTTT
cdr3_aa: CASSVTYSEDTQYF
clone_size: -
v_call: TRBV3-1/TRBV3-2
j_call: TRBJ2-3
d_call: -

cdr3_nt: TGTGCCAGCAGCGCAGATGATAGCAATCAGCCCCAGCATTTT
cdr3_aa: CASSADDSNQPQHF
clone_size: -
v_call: TRBV9
j_call: TRBJ1-5
d_call: -

cdr3_nt: TGTGCCAGTAATTATCCAGGACTGCCCCATTGGGAGACCCAGTACTTC
cdr3_aa: CASNYPGLPHWETQYF
clone_size: few
v_call: TRBV7-2
j_call: TRBJ2-5
d_call: -

cdr3_nt: TGTGCCAGCAGCCAATTCAGGCGAGCAGATACGCAGTATTTT
cdr3_aa: CASSQFRRADTQYF
clone_size: -
v_call: TRBV3-1/TRBV3-2
j_call: TRBJ2-3
d_call: -

cdr3_nt: TGCGCCAGCAGCCAAGAATTGGCTTGGACAGGCGGAACCTACGAGCAGTACTTC
cdr3_aa: CASSQELAWTGGTYEQYF
clone_size: once
v_call: TRBV4-1
j_call: TRBJ2-7
d_call: TRBD1

cdr3_nt: TGTGCCAGCAGTGTCACAGGAGTCTCCTACGAGCAGTACTTC
cdr3_aa: CASSVTGVSYEQYF
clone_size: -
v_call: TRBV25-1
j_call: TRBJ2-7
d_call: -

cdr3_nt: TGCAGTGCCAGTACAGGGAGCTCTGGAAACACCATATATTTT
cdr3_aa: CSASTGSSGNTIYF
clone_size: -
v_call: TRBV20-1
j_call: TRBJ1-3
d_call: -

cdr3_nt: TGTGCCAGCAGCTTAGTGAGGGTTCGCACTGAAGCTTTCTTT
cdr3_aa: CASSLVRVRTEAFF
clone_size: few
v_call: TRBV11-2
j_call: TRBJ1-1
d_call: -

cdr3_nt: TGTGCCAGCAGGATCGACAGGGCGAACACCGGGGAGCTGTTTTTT
cdr3_aa: CASRIDRANTGELFF
clone_size: few
v_call: TRBV28
j_call: TRBJ2-2
d_call: TRBD1

cdr3_nt: TGTGCCAGCTCCCCCCAAGGGGCGGGAGTGACGGCAGATACGCAGTATTTT
cdr3_aa: CASSPQGAGVTADTQYF
clone_size: once
v_call: TRBV18
j_call: TRBJ2-3
d_call: TRBD2

cdr3_nt: TGTGCCAGCTCACCAGCACAGGGTAGTAAGACTGAAGCTTTCTTT
cdr3_aa: CASSPAQGSKTEAFF
clone_size: once
v_call: TRBV18
j_call: TRBJ1-1
d_call: -

cdr3_nt: TGTGCCAGCTCACCAAGCGTGGACAGGGCCTACGAGCAGTACTTC
cdr3_aa: CASSPSVDRAYEQYF
clone_size: -
v_call: TRBV18
j_call: TRBJ2-7
d_call: TRBD1

cdr3_nt: TGCAGCGTTGAAGATTTACTAGCAGGGAATGAGCAGTTCTTC
cdr3_aa: CSVEDLLAGNEQFF
clone_size: -
v_call: TRBV29-1
j_call: TRBJ2-1
d_call: -

cdr3_nt: TGTGCCAGCAGTTCCCATGGCCCCTATGGCTACACCTTC
cdr3_aa: CASSSHGPYGYTF
clone_size: once
v_call: TRBV28
j_call: TRBJ1-2
d_call: -

cdr3_nt: TGTGCCAGCAGTACACAGGGGGCACGTCAGCCCCAGCATTTT
cdr3_aa: CASSTQGARQPQHF
clone_size: -
v_call: TRBV28
j_call: TRBJ1-5
d_call: TRBD1

cdr3_nt: TGCAGCGTTGTAGCGGGAGCTAGGGTATTCAATGAGCAGTTCTTC
cdr3_aa: CSVVAGARVFNEQFF
clone_size: -
v_call: TRBV29-1
j_call: TRBJ2-1
d_call: TRBD2